This T cell receptor beta chain was retrieved from a study of T-cell reconstitution after alpha-beta-depleted transplantation in children. Study conclusions and caveats: By about two months after transplant, alpha-beta T cells reportedly arose from several hundred graft clones that had expanded. Some patients' high day-60 TCRbeta diversity was traced to surviving recipient T cells and thymic progenitors. After one year, T-cell counts and TCRbeta diversity mostly came from new T cells.

Trimming took off 2 bases at V and 8 bases at J, with 7 bases between the two ends. Germline-derived CDR1 and CDR2 are MNHNY and SVGAGI (reference sequence). This CDR3 is 12 amino acids long. The TCRbeta library was prepared with unique molecular identifiers. TCRdb recomputed calls from the PCR reads with MiXCR, one row per CDR3 protein. The sample contains 530,000 or so distinct CDR3 sequences, 27% of which appear only once. This clonotype was detected only a few times. Its antigen remains unknown. The sequence was obtained from a boy in the first two years of life with Wiskott-Aldrich syndrome, due to receive a stem cell transplant. The rearrangement uses TRBV6-6 and TRBJ2-1; a weak D match, TRBD2 (5 bases). This specimen consisted of PBMCs, obtained before TCRalphabeta/CD19-depleted stem cell transplant. This CDR3 is CASSYAGHEQFF. CDR3 in DNA: TGTGCCAGCAGTTACGCGGGCCATGAGCAGTTCTTC.